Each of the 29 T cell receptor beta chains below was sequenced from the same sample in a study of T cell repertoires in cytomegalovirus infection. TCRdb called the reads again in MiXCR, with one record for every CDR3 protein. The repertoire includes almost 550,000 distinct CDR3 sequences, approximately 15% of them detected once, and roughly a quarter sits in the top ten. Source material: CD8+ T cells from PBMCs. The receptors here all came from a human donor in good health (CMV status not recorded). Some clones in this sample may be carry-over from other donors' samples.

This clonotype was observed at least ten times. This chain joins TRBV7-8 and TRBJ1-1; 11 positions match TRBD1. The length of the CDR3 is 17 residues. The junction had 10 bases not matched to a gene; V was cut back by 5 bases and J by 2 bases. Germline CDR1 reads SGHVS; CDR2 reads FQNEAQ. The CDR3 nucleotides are TGTGCCAGCAGCCTCCCTCTCGGACAGGGGGCAAACACTGAAGCTTTCTTT. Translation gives CASSLPLGQGANTEAFF.

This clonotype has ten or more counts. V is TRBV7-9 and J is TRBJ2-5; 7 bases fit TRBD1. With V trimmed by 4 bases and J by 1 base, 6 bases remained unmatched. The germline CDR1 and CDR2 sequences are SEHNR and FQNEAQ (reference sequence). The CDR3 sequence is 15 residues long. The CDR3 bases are TGTGCCAGCAGCTCGAGGGGACAGTTCCAAGAGACCCAGTACTTC. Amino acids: CASSSRGQFQETQYF.

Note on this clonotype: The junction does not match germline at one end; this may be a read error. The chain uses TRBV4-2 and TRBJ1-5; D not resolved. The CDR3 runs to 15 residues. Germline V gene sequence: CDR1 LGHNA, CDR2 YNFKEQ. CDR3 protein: CANSRSEDSNQPQHF. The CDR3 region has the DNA TGTGCCAACAGCCGATCGGAAGATAGCAATCAGCCCCAGCATTTT.

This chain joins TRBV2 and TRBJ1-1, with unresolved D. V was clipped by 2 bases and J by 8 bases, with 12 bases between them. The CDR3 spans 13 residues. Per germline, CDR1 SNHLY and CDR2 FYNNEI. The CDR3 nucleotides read TGTGCCAGCAGTGAAATACGACGGTTGGAAGCTTTCTTT. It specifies CASSEIRRLEAFF.

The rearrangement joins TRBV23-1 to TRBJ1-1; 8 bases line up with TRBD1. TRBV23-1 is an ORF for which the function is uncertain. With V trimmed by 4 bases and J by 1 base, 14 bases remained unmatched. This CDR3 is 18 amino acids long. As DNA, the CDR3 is TGCGCCAGCAGTCTCCTGGGACAGGCCAGATTGGCGAACACTGAAGCTTTCTTT. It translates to CASSLLGQARLANTEAFF.

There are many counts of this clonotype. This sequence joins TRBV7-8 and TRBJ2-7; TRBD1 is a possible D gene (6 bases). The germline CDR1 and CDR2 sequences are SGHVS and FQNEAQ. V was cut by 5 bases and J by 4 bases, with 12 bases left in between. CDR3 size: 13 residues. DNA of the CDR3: TGTGCCAGCAGCCAGACAGGTTCTTACGAGCAGTACTTC. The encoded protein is CASSQTGSYEQYF.

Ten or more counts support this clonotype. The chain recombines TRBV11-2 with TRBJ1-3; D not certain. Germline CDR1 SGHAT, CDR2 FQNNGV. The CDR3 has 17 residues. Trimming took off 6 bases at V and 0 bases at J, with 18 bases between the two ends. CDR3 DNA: TGTGCCAGCAGGCCCTGGACCCGTGAGCGCTCTGGAAACACCATATATTTT. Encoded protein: CASRPWTRERSGNTIYF.

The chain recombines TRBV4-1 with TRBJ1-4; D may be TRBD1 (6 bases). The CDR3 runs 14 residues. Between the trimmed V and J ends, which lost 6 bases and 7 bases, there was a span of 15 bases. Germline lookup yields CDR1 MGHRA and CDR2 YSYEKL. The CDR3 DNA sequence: TGCGCCAGCAGTGAACAGGGTGTGGGTGAAAAACTGTTTTTT. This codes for CASSEQGVGEKLFF.

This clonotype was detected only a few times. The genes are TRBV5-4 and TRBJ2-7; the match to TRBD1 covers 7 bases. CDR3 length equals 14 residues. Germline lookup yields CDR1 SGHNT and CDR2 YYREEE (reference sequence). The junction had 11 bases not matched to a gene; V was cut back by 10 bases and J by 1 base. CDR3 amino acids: CAEGARVSSYEQYF. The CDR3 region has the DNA TGTGCCGAGGGGGCGCGGGTTTCATCCTACGAGCAGTACTTC.

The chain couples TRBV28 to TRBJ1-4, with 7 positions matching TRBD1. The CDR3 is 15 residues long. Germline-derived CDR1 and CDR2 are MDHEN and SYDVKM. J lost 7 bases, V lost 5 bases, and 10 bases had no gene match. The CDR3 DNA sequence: TGTGCCAGCAGTCCCGGGAGGGGGCAGGCTGAAAAACTGTTTTTT. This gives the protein CASSPGRGQAEKLFF.

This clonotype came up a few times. CDR3 sequence: CASSGDRVSYNEQFF. For the CDR3, the DNA is TGTGCCAGCAGCGGCGACAGGGTCTCCTACAATGAGCAGTTCTTC. The V and J genes are TRBV5-6 and TRBJ2-1; 7 nucleotides align to TRBD1. V lost 4 bases and J lost 0; bases outside the gene matches: 4. This CDR3 contains 15 residues. The V gene's germline CDR1 is SGHDT and CDR2 YYEEEE.

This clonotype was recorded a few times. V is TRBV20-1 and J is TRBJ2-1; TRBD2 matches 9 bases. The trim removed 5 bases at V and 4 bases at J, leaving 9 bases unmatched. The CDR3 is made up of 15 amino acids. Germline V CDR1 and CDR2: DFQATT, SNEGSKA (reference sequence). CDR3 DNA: TGCAGTGCTGAACCCGGGACTAGCTCTTACAATGAGCAGTTCTTC. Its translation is CSAEPGTSSYNEQFF.

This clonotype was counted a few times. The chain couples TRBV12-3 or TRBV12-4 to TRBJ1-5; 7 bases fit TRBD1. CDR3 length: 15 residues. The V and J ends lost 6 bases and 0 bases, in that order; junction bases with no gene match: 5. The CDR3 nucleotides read TGTGCCAGCAGCACAGGGGTCGATAGCAATCAGCCCCAGCATTTT. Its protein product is CASSTGVDSNQPQHF.

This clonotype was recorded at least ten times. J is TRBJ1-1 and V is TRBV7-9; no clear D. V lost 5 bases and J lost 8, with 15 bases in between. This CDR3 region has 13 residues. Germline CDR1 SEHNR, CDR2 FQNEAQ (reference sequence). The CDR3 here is CASSDRTYDEAFF. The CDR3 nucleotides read TGTGCCAGCAGCGACCGGACTTACGACGAAGCTTTCTTT.

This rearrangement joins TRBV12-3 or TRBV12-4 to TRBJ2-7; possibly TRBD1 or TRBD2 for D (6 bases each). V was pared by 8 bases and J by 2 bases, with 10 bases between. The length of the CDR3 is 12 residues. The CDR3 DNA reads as TGTGCCAGCGCGGGACAAGCCTACGAGCAGTACTTC. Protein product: CASAGQAYEQYF.

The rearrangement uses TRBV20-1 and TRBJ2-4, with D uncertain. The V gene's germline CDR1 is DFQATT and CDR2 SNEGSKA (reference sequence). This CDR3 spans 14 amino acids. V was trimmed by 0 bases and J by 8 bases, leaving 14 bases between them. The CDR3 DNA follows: TGCAGTGCTAGAGAAAACAGATATAGAGACATTCAGTACTTC. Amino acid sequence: CSARENRYRDIQYF.

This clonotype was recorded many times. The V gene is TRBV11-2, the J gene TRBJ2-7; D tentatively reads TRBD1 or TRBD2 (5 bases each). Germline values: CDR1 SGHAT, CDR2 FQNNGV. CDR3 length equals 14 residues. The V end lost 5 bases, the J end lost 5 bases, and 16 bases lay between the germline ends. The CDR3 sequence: CASSPRPGRNEQYF. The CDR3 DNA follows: TGTGCCAGCAGCCCTCGACCGGGACGCAACGAGCAGTACTTC.

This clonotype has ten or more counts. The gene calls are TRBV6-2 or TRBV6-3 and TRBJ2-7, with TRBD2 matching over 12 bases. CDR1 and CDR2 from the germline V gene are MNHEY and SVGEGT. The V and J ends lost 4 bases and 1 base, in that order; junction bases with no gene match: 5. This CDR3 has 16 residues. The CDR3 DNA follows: TGTGCCAGCAGTTTCCAGGGACTAGCGGGTTCCTACGAGCAGTACTTC. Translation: CASSFQGLAGSYEQYF.

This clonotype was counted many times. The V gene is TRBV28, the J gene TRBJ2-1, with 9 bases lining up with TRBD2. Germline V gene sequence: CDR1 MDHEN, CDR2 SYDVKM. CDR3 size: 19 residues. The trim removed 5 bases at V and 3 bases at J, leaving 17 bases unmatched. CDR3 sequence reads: CASSLELRGAGGLYNEQFF. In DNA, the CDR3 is TGTGCCAGCAGTCTAGAACTACGGGGAGCGGGAGGTCTCTACAATGAGCAGTTCTTC.

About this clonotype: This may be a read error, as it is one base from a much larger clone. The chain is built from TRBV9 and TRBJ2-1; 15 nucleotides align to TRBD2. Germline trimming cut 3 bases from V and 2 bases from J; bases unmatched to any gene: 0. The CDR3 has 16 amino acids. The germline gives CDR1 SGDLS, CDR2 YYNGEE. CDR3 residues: CASSGTSGRAYNEQFF. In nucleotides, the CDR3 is TGTGCCAGCAGCGGGACTAGCGGGAGGGCCTACAATGAGCAGTTCTTC.

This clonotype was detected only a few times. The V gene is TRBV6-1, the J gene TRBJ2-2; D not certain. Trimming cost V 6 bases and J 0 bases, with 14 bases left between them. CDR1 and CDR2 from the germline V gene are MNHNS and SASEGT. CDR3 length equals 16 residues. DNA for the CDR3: TGTGCCAGCAGGCGTTGGACCCACTCGAACACCGGGGAGCTGTTTTTT. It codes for CASRRWTHSNTGELFF.

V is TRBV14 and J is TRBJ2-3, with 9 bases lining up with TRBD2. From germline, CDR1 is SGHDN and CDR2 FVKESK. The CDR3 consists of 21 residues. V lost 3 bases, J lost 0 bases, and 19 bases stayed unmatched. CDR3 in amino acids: CASSQTTYPGLADGSTDTQYF. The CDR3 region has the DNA TGTGCCAGCAGCCAGACCACATACCCGGGACTAGCAGATGGAAGCACAGATACGCAGTATTTT.

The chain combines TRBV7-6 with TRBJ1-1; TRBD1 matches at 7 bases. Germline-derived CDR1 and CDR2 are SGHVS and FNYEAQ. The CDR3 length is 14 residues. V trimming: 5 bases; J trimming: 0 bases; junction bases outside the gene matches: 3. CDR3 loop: CASSIDRVNTEAFF. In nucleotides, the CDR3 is TGTGCCAGCAGCATAGACAGGGTGAACACTGAAGCTTTCTTT.

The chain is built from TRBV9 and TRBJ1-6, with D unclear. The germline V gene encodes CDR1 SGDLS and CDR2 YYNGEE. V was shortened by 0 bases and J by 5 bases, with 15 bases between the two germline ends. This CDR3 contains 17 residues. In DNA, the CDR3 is TGTGCCAGCAGCGTAGGGCCGGAGGCCGGGCATAATTCACCCCTCCACTTT. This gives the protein CASSVGPEAGHNSPLHF.

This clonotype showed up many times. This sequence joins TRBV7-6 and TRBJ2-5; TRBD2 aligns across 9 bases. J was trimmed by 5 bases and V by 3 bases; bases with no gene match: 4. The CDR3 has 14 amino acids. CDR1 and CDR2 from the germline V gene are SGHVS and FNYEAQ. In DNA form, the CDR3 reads TGTGCCAGCAGCTTCCGACTAGCGGAGGAGACCCAGTACTTC. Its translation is CASSFRLAEETQYF.

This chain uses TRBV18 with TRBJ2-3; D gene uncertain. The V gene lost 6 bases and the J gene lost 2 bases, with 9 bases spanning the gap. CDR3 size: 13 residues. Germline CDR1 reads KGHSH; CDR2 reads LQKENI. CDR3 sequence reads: CASSSADTDTQYF. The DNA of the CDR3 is TGTGCCAGCTCTTCGGCAGACACAGATACGCAGTATTTT.

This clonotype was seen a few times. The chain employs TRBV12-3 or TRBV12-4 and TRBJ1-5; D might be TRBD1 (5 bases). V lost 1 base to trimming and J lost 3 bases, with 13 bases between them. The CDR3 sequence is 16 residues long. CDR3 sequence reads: CASSLGRVGPNQPQHF. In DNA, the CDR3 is TGTGCCAGCAGTTTAGGTCGTGTGGGACCCAATCAGCCCCAGCATTTT.

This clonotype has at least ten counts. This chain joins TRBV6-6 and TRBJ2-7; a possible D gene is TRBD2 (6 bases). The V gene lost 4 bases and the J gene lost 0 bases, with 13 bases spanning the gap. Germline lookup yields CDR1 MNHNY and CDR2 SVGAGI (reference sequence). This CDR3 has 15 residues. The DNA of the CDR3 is TGTGCCAGCAGTTTCTCTAGCGCGAGCTCCTACGAGCAGTACTTC. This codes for CASSFSSASSYEQYF.

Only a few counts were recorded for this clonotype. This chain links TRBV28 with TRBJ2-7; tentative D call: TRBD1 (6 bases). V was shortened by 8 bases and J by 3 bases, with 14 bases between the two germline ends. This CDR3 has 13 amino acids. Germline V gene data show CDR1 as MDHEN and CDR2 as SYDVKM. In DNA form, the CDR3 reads TGTGCCAGCGTCCCGACAGGCGTCTACGAGCAGTACTTC. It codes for CASVPTGVYEQYF.